Presented here are 23 T cell receptor beta chains from one specimen sequenced in a study of control samples from healthy donors and cancer patients (dated by TCRdb to the early 2020s). The method behind the library was the immunoSEQ multiplex PCR assay. The table was pulled from immuneACCESS by TCRdb, which kept in-frame rearrangements only. Such tables lose some clones; where checked, under half of the loss comes from unresolved V genes, and the rest has no known cause. Here the sample has some 200,000 clones; 90% to 95% occur a single time. Jointly, the top ten make up less than 1.6% of the sample. The material sequenced was blood. These receptors came from a man in his fifties in good health.

The chain links TRBV5-1 to TRBJ2-1, with 16 bases that match TRBD2. V shed 2 bases, J shed 10 bases, and the junction held 9 bases outside the gene matches. The CDR3 is 17 residues long. Germline lookup yields CDR1 SGHRS and CDR2 YFSETQ. CDR3 in DNA: TGCGCCAGCAGCTTACACCCGGGACTAGCGGGGGGGAAGGAGCAGTTCTTC. Its protein is CASSLHPGLAGGKEQFF.

The rearrangement links TRBV18 to TRBJ1-3, with D uncertain. Germline V gene data show CDR1 as KGHSH and CDR2 as LQKENI. Trimming shortened V by 3 bases and J by 0 bases, and 12 bases separated the two germline ends. The CDR3 sequence is 16 residues long. In DNA, the CDR3 is TGTGCCAGCTCACCCTCGACTGCCTCCTCTGGAAACACCATATATTTT. The encoded protein is CASSPSTASSGNTIYF. Full variable domain (missing parts from reference TRBV18 and TRBJ1-3): NAGVMQNPRHLVRRRGQEARLRCSPMKGHSHVYWYRQLPEEGLKFMVYLQKENIIDESGMPKERFSAEFPKEGPSILRIQQVVRGDSAAYFCASSPSTASSGNTIYFGEGSWLTVV.

The chain uses TRBV7-3 and TRBJ2-2; D possibly corresponds to TRBD1 (5 bases). Deletions cut 4 bases from V and 0 bases from J, with 12 bases between. CDR1 is SGHTA and CDR2 is FQGTGA in the germline V gene. The CDR3 extends over 16 amino acids. DNA of the CDR3: TGTGCCAGCAGCTCTCACAGGTTCGCGAACACCGGGGAGCTGTTTTTT. This encodes CASSSHRFANTGELFF.

The chain recombines TRBV6-4 with TRBJ2-1, with D maybe TRBD2 (6 bases). Germline V gene data show CDR1 as MRHNA and CDR2 as SNTAGT. The CDR3 loop spans 15 amino acids. V lost 3 bases, J lost 4 bases, and 13 bases lay in between. CDR3 amino acids: CASSEASEGYNEQFF. The CDR3 region has the DNA TGTGCCAGCAGTGAGGCTAGCGAGGGGTACAATGAGCAGTTCTTC.

The rearrangement joins TRBV6-5 to TRBJ1-1, with D uncertain. The V gene lost 2 bases and the J gene lost 1 base, with 11 bases spanning the gap. This CDR3 spans 15 amino acids. CDR1 is MNHEY and CDR2 is SVGAGI in the germline V gene. Here the CDR3 DNA reads TGTGCCAGCAGTTACCGGAATACAGCGAACACTGAAGCTTTCTTT. This encodes CASSYRNTANTEAFF.

This chain joins TRBV7-9 and TRBJ2-3; D is uncertain. V was trimmed by 3 bases and J by 2 bases, leaving 0 bases between them. Germline CDR1 is SEHNR and CDR2 is FQNEAQ (reference sequence). This CDR3 contains 11 residues. The CDR3 DNA is TGTGCCAGCAGCTTCACAGATACGCAGTATTTT. This translates into CASSFTDTQYF.

The J gene is TRBJ2-1, the V gene TRBV10-1; maybe TRBD2 (5 bases). The V end lost 8 bases, the J end lost 9 bases, and 17 bases lay between the germline ends. CDR3 length: 13 amino acids. CDR1 and CDR2 from the germline V gene are WNHNN and SYGVQD (reference sequence). The CDR3: CASGERTDAEQFF. The CDR3 nucleotides are TGCGCCAGCGGAGAGCGGACCGACGCTGAGCAGTTCTTC.

DNA of the CDR3: TGCAGTGCTAGTGACAGGGGTTTCGTCGAGCAGTACGTC. Protein product: CSASDRGFVEQYV. The V and J genes are TRBV20-1 and TRBJ2-7; 8 positions match TRBD1. CDR1 is DFQATT, CDR2 SNEGSKA, per germline (reference sequence). CDR3 length: 13 amino acids. Unmatched junction bases numbered 7, after V lost 3 bases and J lost 6 bases.

The table lists this clone with a count of one. The rearrangement joins TRBV19 to TRBJ1-1; the D is unclear. Germline V gene lookup returns CDR1 LNHDA and CDR2 SQIVND (reference sequence). Trimming stripped 5 bases from V and 1 base from J, with 14 bases between. The CDR3 has 15 amino acids. CDR3 nucleotide sequence: TGTGCCAGTAGTCCCCAATTTATGGGGAACACTGAAGCTTTCTTT. It specifies CASSPQFMGNTEAFF.

V gene TRBV4-2 combines with J gene TRBJ2-3, with 10 bases matching TRBD2. V was pared by 4 bases and J by 6 bases, with 16 bases of the junction left unmatched. Germline V gives CDR1 LGHNA, CDR2 YNFKEQ. The CDR3 covers 18 residues. The CDR3 reads CASSPQNILAGSRDTQYF. The CDR3, as DNA: TGTGCCAGCAGCCCCCAGAACATACTAGCGGGGTCCCGGGATACGCAGTATTTT.

V usage is TRBV12-3 or TRBV12-4 and J usage is TRBJ1-5; D gene uncertain. The CDR3 has 11 amino acids. Trimming pared 3 bases from V and 5 bases from J, leaving 2 bases between. Here the CDR3 reads CASSFDQPQHF. In DNA, the CDR3 is TGTGCCAGCAGTTTCGATCAGCCCCAGCATTTT.

The rearrangement joins TRBV2 to TRBJ1-1, with 9 positions matching TRBD1. V was pared by 9 bases and J by 3 bases, with 20 bases of the junction left unmatched. Germline CDR1 and CDR2: SNHLY and FYNNEI. CDR3 length: 18 residues. CDR3 DNA: TGTGCCAGAAGATGGTCTGGGACAGGGCACGAAGGAGACACTGAAGCTTTCTTT. It is translated as CARRWSGTGHEGDTEAFF.

The chain couples TRBV24-1 to TRBJ2-2; tentatively, D is TRBD2 (6 bases). The germline V and J ends were trimmed by 7 bases and 1 base, with 6 bases remaining between them. The germline gives CDR1 KGHDR, CDR2 SFDVKD. There are 13 residues in the CDR3. In nucleotides, the CDR3 is TGTGCCACCAGGGAGGGGAACACCGGGGAGCTGTTTTTT. Translation: CATREGNTGELFF.

The chain recombines TRBV5-1 with TRBJ2-3, with no clear D. Germline assignment: CDR1 SGHRS and CDR2 YFSETQ. The CDR3 totals 13 residues. Between the trimmed V and J ends, which lost 1 base and 4 bases, there was a span of 7 bases. CDR3 in amino acids: CASSLTQADTQYF. The CDR3 DNA reads as TGCGCCAGCAGCTTGACACAAGCAGATACGCAGTATTTT.

In the case of this clone: Other DNA sequences in this specimen translate into the identical CDR3. The chain employs TRBV7-2 and TRBJ2-7; 9 bases are a match to TRBD2. The CDR3 sequence is 15 residues long. Germline trimming cut 0 bases from V and 1 base from J; bases unmatched to any gene: 1. From germline, CDR1 is SGHTA and CDR2 FQGNSA. CDR3 sequence (DNA): TGTGCCAGCAGCTTAGCTAGCGGGGGATCCTACGAGCAGTACTTC. This encodes CASSLASGGSYEQYF.

The chain carries TRBV9 and TRBJ2-5, with D possibly TRBD2 on 5 matching bases. V lost 7 bases, J lost 5 bases, and 6 bases lay in between. Germline V gene lookup returns CDR1 SGDLS and CDR2 YYNGEE. The CDR3 length is 10 residues. The CDR3 loop is CASWEETQYF. The CDR3 DNA reads as TGTGCCAGCTGGGAGGAGACCCAGTACTTC.

This clone was recorded a few times. The CDR3 DNA follows: TGTGCCAGCAGCTCCAAGGGTAGCGGGGGACCTTACGAGCAGTACTTC. Amino acid sequence: CASSSKGSGGPYEQYF. V is TRBV5-4 and J is TRBJ2-7; TRBD2 aligns across 9 bases. With V trimmed by 3 bases and J by 4 bases, 11 bases remained unmatched. The length of the CDR3 is 16 residues. Germline loops: CDR1 SGHNT, CDR2 YYREEE (reference sequence).

This clone was recorded only once. The rearrangement joins TRBV5-1 to TRBJ2-3, with 8 bases lining up with TRBD1. The CDR3 extends over 15 amino acids. V lost 5 bases and J lost 6; bases outside the gene matches: 11. Germline values: CDR1 SGHRS, CDR2 YFSETQ. The CDR3 here is CASSPGTGGTDTQYF. The CDR3 DNA follows: TGCGCCAGCAGTCCCGGGACAGGAGGTACCGATACGCAGTATTTT.

Concerning this clone: Germline is not matched at one junction end, which may reflect a read error. Here the CDR3 reads CASSFEGRILF. CDR3 DNA sequence: TGTGCCAGCAGTTTCGAGGGCCGGATTTTGTTT. The V gene is TRBV6-2 or TRBV6-3, the J gene TRBJ1-4; D ambiguous. The CDR3 has 11 residues. Germline CDR1 MNHEY, CDR2 SVGEGT.

This clone appeared once. This chain joins TRBV3-1 (or the pseudogene TRBV3-2) and TRBJ2-7; 7 bases are shared with TRBD2. Germline trimming cut 5 bases from V and 0 bases from J; bases unmatched to any gene: 7. CDR1 and CDR2 (germline): LGHDT, YNNKEL (reference sequence). This CDR3 is 15 amino acids long. In DNA, the CDR3 is TGTGCCAGCAGCTCAAGCCGGGACTACTCCTACGAGCAGTACTTC. This gives the protein CASSSSRDYSYEQYF.

This clone was seen once. The chain joins TRBV7-2 to TRBJ1-2, with TRBD1 matching over 8 bases. The V and J ends lost 4 bases and 4 bases, in that order; junction bases with no gene match: 5. Germline assignment: CDR1 SGHTA and CDR2 FQGNSA. The CDR3 has 14 amino acids. As DNA, the CDR3 is TGTGCCAGCAGCTCCCGGGACAGGTTCTATGGCTACACCTTC. It encodes CASSSRDRFYGYTF.

This chain links TRBV10-1 with TRBJ1-1, with TRBD1 matching 7 bases. After removal of 4 bases from V and 7 bases from J, the junction contained 6 bases not matched to a gene. Germline V lookup: CDR1 WNHNN, CDR2 SYGVQD (reference sequence). The CDR3 consists of 13 residues. For the CDR3, the DNA is TGCGCCAGCAGTGGGGACAGAATAGATGAAGCTTTCTTT. This codes for CASSGDRIDEAFF.

The chain is built from TRBV15 and TRBJ1-3; D call uncertain. The CDR3 has 14 residues. Germline-derived CDR1 and CDR2 are LNHNV and YYDKDF (reference sequence). V was cut by 3 bases and J by 0 bases, with 6 bases left in between. In DNA, the CDR3 is TGTGCCACCAGCAGGGAGGTCTCTGGAAACACCATATATTTT. Its protein is CATSREVSGNTIYF.